The 7 T cell receptor beta chains below all came from one sample that was sequenced in a study of low-dose radiotherapy and immunotherapy resistance in tumors. Primers used for first-strand cDNA, a TRAV- and TRBV-specific set, covered both alpha and beta chains. TCR amplification used 20 PCR cycles, a constant-region primer and a V-primer adapter. TCRdb re-called the reads through MiXCR, storing one row per CDR3 protein. The sample has around 60,000 distinct CDR3 sequences; under 30% are singletons. As for time point: after trial treatment. Treatment in this sample: LDRT plus nivolumab, ipilimumab, low-dose cyclophosphamide and aspirin (RACIN trial). This specimen consisted of PBMCs, obtained after low-dose radiotherapy plus immunotherapy. These receptors were obtained from a male donor with prostate cancer.

The chain employs TRBV12-3 or TRBV12-4 and TRBJ2-7; D call uncertain. The germline V and J ends were trimmed by 3 bases and 6 bases, with 9 bases remaining between them. CDR3 size: 12 residues. The CDR3 nucleotides read TGTGCCAGCAGTTTCCGAAGACTCGAGCAGTACTTC. This encodes CASSFRRLEQYF.

This clonotype was found many times. The chain employs TRBV2 and TRBJ1-5; TRBD1 aligns across 8 bases. There are 14 residues in the CDR3. The ends lost 6 bases at V and 3 bases at J; junction bases unmatched: 4. Germline V CDR1 and CDR2: SNHLY, FYNNEI. Here the CDR3 DNA reads TGTGCCAGCAGCACAGGGGGAAACAATCAGCCCCAGCATTTT. Encoded protein: CASSTGGNNQPQHF.

This clonotype was counted many times. V usage is TRBV7-8 and J usage is TRBJ2-1, with TRBD2 identical over 11 bases. CDR3 length equals 15 residues. The germline V gene has CDR1 SGHVS and CDR2 FQNEAQ. J gave up 6 bases and V 1 base, and 2 bases lay outside the gene matches. The DNA for the CDR3 is TGTGCCAGCAGCTTAGACACTAGCGGGGGCAATGAGCAGTTCTTC. Amino acids: CASSLDTSGGNEQFF.

This clonotype is deemed medium-sized (0.01 to 0.1%). The chain has TRBV14 and TRBJ2-1; TRBD1 agrees at 9 bases. The CDR3 runs 16 residues. Germline trimming cut 3 bases from V and 5 bases from J; bases unmatched to any gene: 8. Germline V gives CDR1 SGHDN, CDR2 FVKESK. The CDR3 region has the DNA TGTGCCAGCAGCCAGGTACCGGGACAGGGCGACAATGAGCAGTTCTTC. Its translation: CASSQVPGQGDNEQFF. The full variable domain, in which reference TRBV14 and TRBJ2-1 provide the parts outside the CDR3, is EAGVTQFPSHSVIEKGQTVTLRCDPISGHDNLYWYRRVMGKEIKFLLHFVKESKQDESGMPNNRFLAERTGGTYSTLKVQPAELEDSGVYFCASSQVPGQGDNEQFFGPGTRLTVL.

This clonotype was counted ten times or more. The chain recombines TRBV20-1 with TRBJ1-4, with 10 bases fitting TRBD1. Germline loops: CDR1 DFQATT, CDR2 SNEGSKA (reference sequence). Trimming cost V 3 bases and J 6 bases; bases outside gene matches: 4. The CDR3 is 14 amino acids. The CDR3 reads CSASPGTGDEKLFF. The CDR3 DNA reads as TGCAGTGCTAGCCCCGGGACAGGGGATGAAAAACTGTTTTTT.

V usage is TRBV27 and J usage is TRBJ2-3; D is possibly TRBD1 (5 bases). Per the germline V gene, CDR1 is MNHEY and CDR2 is SMNVEV (reference sequence). Trimming removed 6 bases at V and 6 bases at J, with 13 bases between. This CDR3 is built from 13 residues. CDR3 in DNA: TGTGCCAGCAGCTTTCGCTCAGGGGATACGCAGTATTTT. Protein sequence: CASSFRSGDTQYF.

This clonotype was seen repeatedly, ten times or more. The J gene is TRBJ1-5, the V gene TRBV5-1; no firm D call. Trimming took off 0 bases at V and 3 bases at J, with 4 bases between the two ends. There are 13 residues in the CDR3. Per the germline V gene, CDR1 is SGHRS and CDR2 is YFSETQ. CDR3 residues: CASSLDINQPQHF. The CDR3 coding sequence is TGCGCCAGCAGCTTGGATATCAATCAGCCCCAGCATTTT.